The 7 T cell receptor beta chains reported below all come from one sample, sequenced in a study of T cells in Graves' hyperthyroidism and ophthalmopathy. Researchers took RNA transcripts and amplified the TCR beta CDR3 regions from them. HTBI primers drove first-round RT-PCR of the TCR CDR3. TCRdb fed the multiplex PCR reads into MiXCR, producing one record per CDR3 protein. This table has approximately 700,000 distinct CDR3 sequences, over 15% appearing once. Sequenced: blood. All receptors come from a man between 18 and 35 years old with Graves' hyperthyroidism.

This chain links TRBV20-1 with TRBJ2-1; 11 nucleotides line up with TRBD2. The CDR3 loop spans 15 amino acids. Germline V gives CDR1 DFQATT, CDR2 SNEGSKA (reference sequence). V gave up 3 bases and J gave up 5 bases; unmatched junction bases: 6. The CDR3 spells CSARRLAGHNNEQFF. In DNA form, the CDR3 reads TGCAGTGCTAGGAGACTAGCGGGACATAACAATGAGCAGTTCTTC.

This chain's CDR3 is CASSAGTTMNEQFF. CDR3 nucleotide sequence: TGTGCCAGCAGCGCCGGGACCACCATGAATGAGCAGTTCTTC. The chain joins TRBV11-2 to TRBJ2-1; either TRBD1 or TRBD2 may fit D (5 bases each). The ends were cut back, 5 bases at V and 7 bases at J, with 15 bases in the middle. Germline CDR1 is SGHAT and CDR2 is FQNNGV. This CDR3 has 14 amino acids.

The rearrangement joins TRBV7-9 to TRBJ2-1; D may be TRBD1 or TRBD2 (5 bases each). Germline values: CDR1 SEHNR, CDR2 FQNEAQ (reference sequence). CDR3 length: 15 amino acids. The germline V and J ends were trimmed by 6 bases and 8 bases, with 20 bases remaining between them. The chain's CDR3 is CASSSGTSWVHEQFF. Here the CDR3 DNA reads TGTGCCAGCAGTTCCGGGACCTCTTGGGTCCATGAGCAGTTCTTC.

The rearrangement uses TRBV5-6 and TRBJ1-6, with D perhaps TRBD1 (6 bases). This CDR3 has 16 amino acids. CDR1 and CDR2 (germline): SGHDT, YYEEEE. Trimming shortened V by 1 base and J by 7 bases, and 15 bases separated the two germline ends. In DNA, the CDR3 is TGTGCCAGCAGCTTGAACCCAACAGGGCGGAATTCACCCCTCCACTTT. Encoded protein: CASSLNPTGRNSPLHF.

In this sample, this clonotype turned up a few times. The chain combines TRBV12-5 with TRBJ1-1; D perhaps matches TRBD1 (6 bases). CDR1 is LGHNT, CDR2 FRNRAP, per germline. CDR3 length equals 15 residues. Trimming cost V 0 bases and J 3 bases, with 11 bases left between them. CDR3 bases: TGTGCTAGTGGTTTGGTAGGGACACGACACACTGAAGCTTTCTTT. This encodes CASGLVGTRHTEAFF.

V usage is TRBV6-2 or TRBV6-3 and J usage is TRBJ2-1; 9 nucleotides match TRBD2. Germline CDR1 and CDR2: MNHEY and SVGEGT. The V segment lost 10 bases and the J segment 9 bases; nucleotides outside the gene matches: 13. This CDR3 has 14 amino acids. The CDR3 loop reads CATYVAGEGSEQFF. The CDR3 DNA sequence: TGTGCCACTTATGTAGCGGGGGAAGGGAGTGAGCAGTTCTTC.

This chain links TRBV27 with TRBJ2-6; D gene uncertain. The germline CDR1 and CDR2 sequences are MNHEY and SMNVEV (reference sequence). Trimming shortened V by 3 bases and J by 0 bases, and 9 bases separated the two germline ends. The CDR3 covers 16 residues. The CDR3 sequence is CASSFKGRSGANVLTF. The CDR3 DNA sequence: TGTGCCAGCAGTTTCAAGGGCCGCTCTGGGGCCAACGTCCTGACTTTC.